The 11 T cell receptor beta chains below come from one sample, sequenced in a study of Graves' ophthalmopathy and Graves' hyperthyroidism. RNA transcripts were the source from which TCR beta CDR3 regions were amplified. Second-round multiplex PCR came after first-round RT-PCR with HTBI primers. In TCRdb, the multiplex PCR reads were re-called with MiXCR into one record per CDR3 protein. The table records 200,000 to 250,000 distinct CDR3 sequences, roughly a fifth of them present only once. The material sequenced was peripheral blood. These receptors were taken from a woman aged 50 to 60 with Graves' ophthalmopathy.

This clonotype was counted ten times or more. The V gene is TRBV6-1, the J gene TRBJ1-5, with D possibly being TRBD1 (5 bases). The germline V gene has CDR1 MNHNS and CDR2 SASEGT. This CDR3 region has 13 residues. Trimming took 8 bases from V and 4 from J, leaving 12 bases between them. For the CDR3, the DNA is TGTGCCAGCCAAAGTGGGGCGAATCAGCCCCAGCATTTT. It yields the protein CASQSGANQPQHF.

This clonotype was observed a handful of times. The CDR3 DNA sequence: TGCAGTGCTACTGATACGTCTAGCACAGATACGCAGTATTTT. Translated, it gives CSATDTSSTDTQYF. This rearrangement joins TRBV20-1 to TRBJ2-3; D is unclear. The CDR3 has 14 residues. V lost 4 bases to trimming and J lost 0 bases, with 11 bases between them. CDR1 DFQATT and CDR2 SNEGSKA come from the germline V gene (reference sequence).

At least ten counts were recorded for this clonotype. The CDR3 here is CASSPFQLQNTGELFF. In nucleotides, the CDR3 is TGTGCCAGCAGCCCCTTCCAGCTTCAGAACACCGGGGAGCTGTTTTTT. The chain couples TRBV7-3 to TRBJ2-2; D is unclear. Germline values: CDR1 SGHTA, CDR2 FQGTGA. V lost 5 bases and J lost 1, with 14 bases in between. The CDR3 runs 16 residues. The complete variable domain, with remaining parts taken from reference TRBV7-3 and TRBJ2-2, reads GAGVSQTPSNKVTEKGKYVELRCDPISGHTALYWYRQSLGQGPEFLIYFQGTGAADDSGLPNDRFFAVRPEGSVSTLKIQRTERGDSAVYLCASSPFQLQNTGELFFGEGSRLTVL.

J is TRBJ1-3 and V is TRBV5-1; D gene ambiguous. Trimming took 4 bases from V and 0 from J, leaving 8 bases between them. The CDR3 consists of 14 residues. Germline V lookup: CDR1 SGHRS, CDR2 YFSETQ. CDR3 sequence: CASSQEASGNTIYF. CDR3 coding DNA: TGCGCCAGCAGCCAAGAGGCCTCTGGAAACACCATATATTTT.

This clonotype was observed many times. This chain joins TRBV6-5 and TRBJ1-5, with TRBD1 matching over 7 bases. Losses at the gene ends were 5 bases for V and 4 bases for J; bases not matched to a gene: 8. Germline CDR1 is MNHEY and CDR2 is SVGAGI. This CDR3 has 15 residues. The CDR3 sequence: CASSPTGAKNQPQHF. CDR3 in DNA: TGTGCCAGCAGTCCAACAGGGGCGAAGAATCAGCCCCAGCATTTT.

The chain recombines TRBV11-1 with TRBJ1-4, with D possibly being TRBD1 (6 bases). CDR3 length: 15 amino acids. Per germline, CDR1 SGHAT and CDR2 FQDESV (reference sequence). Deletions cut 5 bases from V and 4 bases from J, with 14 bases between. The CDR3: CASSLGGGFNEKLFF. The DNA of the CDR3 is TGTGCCAGCAGCCTAGGGGGAGGGTTTAATGAAAAACTGTTTTTT.

This clonotype has a count of ten or more. A read error may produce the germline difference seen at one junction end. This sequence joins TRBV12-3 or TRBV12-4 and TRBJ2-2; 10 nucleotides agree with TRBD2. CDR3 size: 16 residues. The CDR3 sequence: CASSPPGLAVTGELFF. CDR3 nucleotides: TGTGCCAGCAGTCCCCCAGGACTAGCGGTCACCGGTGAGCTGTTTTTT.

Ten or more counts support this clonotype. The chain employs TRBV12-3 or TRBV12-4 and TRBJ1-5, with D perhaps matching TRBD1 (5 bases). The CDR3 sequence is 14 residues long. The V end lost 6 bases, the J end lost 6 bases, and 15 bases lay between the germline ends. The CDR3 coding sequence is TGTGCCAGCAGACCGGCAGGGTATGGTCAGCCCCAGCATTTT. It translates to CASRPAGYGQPQHF.

V and J are TRBV5-1 and TRBJ1-2, with 7 bases aligning to TRBD1. V was clipped by 0 bases and J by 2 bases; unmatched bases: 7. This CDR3 region has 16 residues. The germline CDR1 and CDR2 sequences are SGHRS and YFSETQ. The CDR3 spells CASSLGMPGQNYGYTF. The CDR3 DNA reads TGCGCCAGCAGCTTGGGAATGCCGGGACAGAACTATGGCTACACCTTC.

Many counts were recorded for this clonotype. The CDR3: CASSVGPGIDQPQHF. DNA for the CDR3: TGTGCCAGCAGTGTCGGCCCAGGGATCGATCAGCCCCAGCATTTT. J is TRBJ1-5 and V is TRBV2; D is perhaps TRBD1 (5 bases). Per germline, CDR1 SNHLY and CDR2 FYNNEI. This CDR3 comprises 15 residues. With 4 bases removed from V and 5 bases from J, the gap between germline ends came to 15 bases.

The CDR3 reads CASSYPAGGEQYF. The CDR3 DNA reads TGTGCCAGCAGTTACCCTGCTGGTGGCGAGCAGTACTTC. The rearrangement links TRBV6-5 to TRBJ2-7; D is unclear. The CDR3 totals 13 residues. V lost 2 bases and J lost 6, with 11 bases in between. Per the germline V gene, CDR1 is MNHEY and CDR2 is SVGAGI.